This T cell receptor beta chain stems from a study of blood T cell repertoires in COVID-19. Study information: Specimens from acute and convalescent COVID-19 originated in the United States, Italy and Spain. The cDNA or gDNA used as material had been derived from T cells, B-cell-depleted T cells, or PBMCs.

Under the authors' procedure: Amplified reference gene primers provided the basis for estimating nucleated cell counts. The table came from immunoSEQ multiplex PCR; TCRdb's copy has only in-frame clones and leaves some out. D and trimming were read from the DNA, whereas the V and J calls and clone size are those reported in that table. The table shows about 160,000 clones, with 81% occurring only once. Ages ranged from about 18 to 89 years, with residence in about 24 US areas. Germline V CDR1 and CDR2: MGHRA, YSYEKL. The CDR3 runs 17 residues. V lost 1 base and J lost 5; bases outside the gene matches: 10. This clone has just one count.

The receptor comes from a woman in her 40s with acute COVID-19. The chain is built from TRBV4-1 and TRBJ2-5; 10 bases agree with TRBD2. Material: PBMCs or T cells enriched from blood (not recorded which). CDR3: CASSQGRPSGRSETQYF. The DNA of the CDR3 is TGCGCCAGCAGCCAAGGGAGGCCTAGCGGGAGATCGGAGACCCAGTACTTC.